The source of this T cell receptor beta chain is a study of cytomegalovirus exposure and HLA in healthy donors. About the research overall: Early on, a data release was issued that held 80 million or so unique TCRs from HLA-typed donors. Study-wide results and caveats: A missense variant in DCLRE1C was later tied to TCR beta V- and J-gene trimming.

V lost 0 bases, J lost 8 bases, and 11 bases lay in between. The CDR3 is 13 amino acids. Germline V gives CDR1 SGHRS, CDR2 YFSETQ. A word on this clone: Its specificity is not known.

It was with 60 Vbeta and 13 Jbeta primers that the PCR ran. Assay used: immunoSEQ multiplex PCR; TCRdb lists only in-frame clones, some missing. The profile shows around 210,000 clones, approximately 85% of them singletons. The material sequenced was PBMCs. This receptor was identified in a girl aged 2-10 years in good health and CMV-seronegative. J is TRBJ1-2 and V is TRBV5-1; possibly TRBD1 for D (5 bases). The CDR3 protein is CASSLGEGRGYTF. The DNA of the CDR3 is TGCGCCAGCAGCTTGGGGGAGGGGCGAGGCTACACCTTC.